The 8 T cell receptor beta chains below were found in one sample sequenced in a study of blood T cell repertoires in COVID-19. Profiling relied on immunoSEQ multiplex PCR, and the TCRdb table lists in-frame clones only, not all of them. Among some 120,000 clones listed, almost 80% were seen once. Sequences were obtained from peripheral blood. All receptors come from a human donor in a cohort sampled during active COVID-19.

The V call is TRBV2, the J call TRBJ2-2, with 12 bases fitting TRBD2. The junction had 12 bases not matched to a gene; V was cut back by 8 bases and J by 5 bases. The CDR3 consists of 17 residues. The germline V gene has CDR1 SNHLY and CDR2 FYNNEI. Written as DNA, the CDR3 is TGTGCCAGCCTTCAAGGACTAGCGGGATCTTTGACCGGGGAGCTGTTTTTT. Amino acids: CASLQGLAGSLTGELFF.

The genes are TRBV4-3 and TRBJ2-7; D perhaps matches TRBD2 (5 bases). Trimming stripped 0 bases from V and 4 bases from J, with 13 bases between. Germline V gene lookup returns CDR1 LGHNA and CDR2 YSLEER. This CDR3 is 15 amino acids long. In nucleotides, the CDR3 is TGCGCCAGCAGCCAAGATTGGGCTAGCTGGTACGAGCAGTACTTC. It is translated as CASSQDWASWYEQYF.

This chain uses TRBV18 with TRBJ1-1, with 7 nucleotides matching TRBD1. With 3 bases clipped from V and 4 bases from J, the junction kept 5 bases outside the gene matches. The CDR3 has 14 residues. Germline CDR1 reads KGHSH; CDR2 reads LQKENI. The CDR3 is CASSPPRDSTEAFF. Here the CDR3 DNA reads TGTGCCAGCTCACCGCCCAGGGACAGCACTGAAGCTTTCTTT.

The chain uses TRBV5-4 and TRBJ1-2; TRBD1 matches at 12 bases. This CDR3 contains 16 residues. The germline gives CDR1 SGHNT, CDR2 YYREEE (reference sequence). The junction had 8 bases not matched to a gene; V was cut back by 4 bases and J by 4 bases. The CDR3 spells CASSPGGTGGTYGYTF. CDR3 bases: TGTGCCAGCAGCCCGGGGGGGACAGGGGGCACCTATGGCTACACCTTC.

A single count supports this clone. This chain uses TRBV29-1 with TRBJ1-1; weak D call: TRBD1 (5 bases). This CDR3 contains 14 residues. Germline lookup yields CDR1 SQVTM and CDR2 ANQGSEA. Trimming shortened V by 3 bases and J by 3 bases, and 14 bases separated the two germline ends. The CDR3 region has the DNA TGCAGCGTTGAGGGGGATTGGGGGGACACTGAAGCTTTCTTT. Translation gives CSVEGDWGDTEAFF.

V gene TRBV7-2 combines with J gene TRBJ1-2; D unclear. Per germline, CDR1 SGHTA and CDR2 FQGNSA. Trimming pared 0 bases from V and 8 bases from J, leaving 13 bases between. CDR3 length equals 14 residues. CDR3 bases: TGTGCCAGCAGCTTAGCGTGGGAGGGTGGCGGCTACACCTTC. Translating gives CASSLAWEGGGYTF.

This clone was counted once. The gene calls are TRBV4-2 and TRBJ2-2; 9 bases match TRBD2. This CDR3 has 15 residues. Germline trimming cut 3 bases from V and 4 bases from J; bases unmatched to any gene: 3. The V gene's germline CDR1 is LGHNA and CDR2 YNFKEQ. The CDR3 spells CASSQAGGPTGELFF. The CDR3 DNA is TGTGCCAGCAGCCAGGCGGGGGGGCCCACCGGGGAGCTGTTTTTT.

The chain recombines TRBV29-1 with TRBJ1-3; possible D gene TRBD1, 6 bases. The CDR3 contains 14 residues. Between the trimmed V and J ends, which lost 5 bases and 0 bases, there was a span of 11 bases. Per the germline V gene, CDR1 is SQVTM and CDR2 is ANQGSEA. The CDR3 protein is CSVRQENSGNTIYF. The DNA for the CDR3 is TGCAGCGTTCGACAGGAGAACTCTGGAAACACCATATATTTT.